What follows are 27 T cell receptor beta chains derived from one specimen sequenced in a study of cytomegalovirus exposure and HLA in healthy donors. This PCR relied on a set of 60 Vbeta primers and 13 Jbeta primers. The method was immunoSEQ multiplex PCR; TCRdb's version includes in-frame clones alone and lacks a portion of them. Of roughly 130,000 clones in the sample, 8.5% to 10% were seen once. The sample was PBMCs. The receptors originated from a man in his forties or fifties in good health and CMV-seronegative.

This clone came up a few times. The chain is built from TRBV7-9 and TRBJ1-1; 8 positions agree with TRBD1. V shed 3 bases, J shed 1 base, and the junction held 4 bases outside the gene matches. Germline CDR1 is SEHNR and CDR2 is FQNEAQ (reference sequence). This CDR3 comprises 15 residues. In DNA form, the CDR3 reads TGTGCCAGCAGCTTTGTAGGACAGGGGAACACTGAAGCTTTCTTT. Its protein product is CASSFVGQGNTEAFF.

This chain links TRBV6-1 with TRBJ1-1; a possible D gene is TRBD1 (6 bases). V was pared by 8 bases and J by 3 bases, with 16 bases between. Per germline, CDR1 MNHNS and CDR2 SASEGT. The CDR3 covers 14 residues. CDR3 in amino acids: CASGADSSDTEAFF. CDR3 DNA: TGTGCCAGCGGGGCGGACAGCTCGGACACTGAAGCTTTCTTT.

This clone was counted a few times. The chain has TRBV18 and TRBJ2-2; possibly TRBD2 for D (5 bases). CDR1 is KGHSH and CDR2 is LQKENI in the germline V gene. This CDR3 is 16 amino acids long. V was trimmed by 0 bases and J by 6 bases, leaving 14 bases between them. CDR3 bases: TGTGCCAGCTCACCACCCCGCGCAGGCGGGTCCGGGGAGCTGTTTTTT. This gives the protein CASSPPRAGGSGELFF.

This clone was detected only a few times. The chain links TRBV28 to TRBJ1-5, with 7 bases matching TRBD1. V gave up 7 bases and J gave up 6 bases; unmatched junction bases: 15. CDR3 length equals 16 residues. In germline, CDR1 is MDHEN, CDR2 SYDVKM. CDR3 DNA: TGTGCCAGCAATTCAGATCGGTCAGGGGGTCGTCAGCCCCAGCATTTT. Amino acid sequence: CASNSDRSGGRQPQHF.

This clone turned up a few times. The chain couples TRBV6-5 to TRBJ1-4; D gene unclear. The CDR3 consists of 14 residues. In germline, CDR1 is MNHEY, CDR2 SVGAGI. V lost 2 bases and J 7 bases, leaving 11 bases between the germline ends. Written as DNA, the CDR3 is TGTGCCAGCAGTTACCGACAACGGTTTGAAAAACTGTTTTTT. Protein: CASSYRQRFEKLFF.

The genes are TRBV29-1 and TRBJ1-1; 9 bases agree with TRBD1. Germline V gives CDR1 SQVTM, CDR2 ANQGSEA. Trimming at V came to 7 bases and at J to 3 bases, leaving 6 bases not matched to a gene. This CDR3 has 13 residues. In DNA, the CDR3 is TGCAGCGGACGACAGGGGGGGGACACTGAAGCTTTCTTT. Its translation: CSGRQGGDTEAFF.

V usage is TRBV6-1 and J usage is TRBJ1-1; D is undetermined. Germline loops: CDR1 MNHNS, CDR2 SASEGT. CDR3 length equals 13 residues. Trimming took off 8 bases at V and 0 bases at J, with 10 bases between the two ends. The CDR3 spells CASLPPLNTEAFF. Here the CDR3 DNA reads TGTGCCAGCCTTCCTCCTTTGAACACTGAAGCTTTCTTT.

This chain joins TRBV29-1 and TRBJ1-2; D perhaps matches TRBD1 (6 bases). Germline lookup yields CDR1 SQVTM and CDR2 ANQGSEA. CDR3 length: 13 amino acids. Trimming stripped 6 bases from V and 4 bases from J, with 15 bases between. The CDR3 sequence: CSVAPDSLYGYTF. The CDR3 coding sequence is TGCAGCGTCGCCCCGGACAGCCTCTATGGCTACACCTTC. Full variable domain (remainder filled in from reference TRBV29-1 and TRBJ1-2): SAVISQKPSRDICQRGTSLTIQCQVDSQVTMMFWYRQQPGQSLTLIATANQGSEATYESGFVIDKFPISRPNLTFSTLTVSNMSPEDSSIYLCSVAPDSLYGYTFGSGTRLTVV.

This clone was seen only a few times. The chain uses TRBV5-8 and TRBJ1-5; D is perhaps TRBD1 (6 bases). The CDR3 runs to 16 residues. V dropped 2 bases and J dropped 5 bases, with 17 bases sitting between them. Germline V gene sequence: CDR1 SGHTS, CDR2 YDEGEE. This CDR3 reads CASSLGGRGIHQPQHF. Written as DNA, the CDR3 is TGTGCCAGCAGCTTAGGGGGTAGGGGGATCCATCAGCCCCAGCATTTT.

The rearrangement joins TRBV2 to TRBJ1-2, with unresolved D. Germline lookup yields CDR1 SNHLY and CDR2 FYNNEI. The CDR3 is made up of 13 amino acids. Trimming stripped 6 bases from V and 7 bases from J, with 15 bases between. The CDR3 coding sequence is TGTGCCAGCAGGACAATCGGGAACAGTGGCTACACCTTC. Protein product: CASRTIGNSGYTF.

The gene calls are TRBV7-2 and TRBJ2-2; D is possibly TRBD2 (6 bases). Germline CDR1 and CDR2: SGHTA and FQGNSA. With 9 bases removed from V and 8 bases from J, the gap between germline ends came to 13 bases. This CDR3 region has 12 residues. CDR3 loop: CARGTGAGELFF. The CDR3 DNA follows: TGTGCCAGGGGGACGGGAGCAGGGGAGCTGTTTTTT.

This chain links TRBV25-1 with TRBJ2-7; tentative D call: TRBD1 (5 bases). CDR3 length: 12 amino acids. V gave up 8 bases and J gave up 4 bases, with 12 bases separating them. Germline-derived CDR1 and CDR2 are MGHDK and SYGVNS. The CDR3 sequence: CASLQDIYEQYF. DNA for the CDR3: TGTGCCAGCCTCCAGGACATATACGAGCAGTACTTC.

This clone was counted only a few times. Mismatch with germline at one junction end may stem from a read error. The CDR3, as DNA: TGTGCCAGGACCGACGCTGGACAGGGATATTTT. This codes for CARTDAGQGYF. The V and J genes are TRBV19 and TRBJ1-4; 8 nucleotides match TRBD1. Germline CDR1 is LNHDA and CDR2 is SQIVND (reference sequence). The CDR3 totals 11 residues. The whole variable domain, filled in from reference TRBV19 and TRBJ1-4, reads DGGITQSPKYLFRKEGQNVTLSCEQNLNHDAMYWYRQDPGQGLRLIYYSQIVNDFQKGDIAEGYSVSREKKESFPLTVTSAQKNPTAFYLCARTDAGQGYFGSGTQLSVL.

This clone was observed a few times. The chain's CDR3 is CASSVGGGGYNEQFF. For the CDR3, the DNA is TGTGCCAGCAGTGTAGGGGGTGGTGGCTACAATGAGCAGTTCTTC. The rearrangement links TRBV2 to TRBJ2-1; D perhaps matches TRBD1 (6 bases). Trimming took 4 bases from V and 3 from J, leaving 13 bases between them. Per germline, CDR1 SNHLY and CDR2 FYNNEI. There are 15 residues in the CDR3.

The chain has TRBV5-4 and TRBJ2-5, with TRBD1 matching over 7 bases. The CDR3 spans 13 residues. V lost 4 bases to trimming and J lost 4 bases; unmatched junction nucleotides: 4. Germline V CDR1 and CDR2: SGHNT, YYREEE (reference sequence). The CDR3 here is CASSMDRPETQYF. CDR3 coding DNA: TGTGCCAGCAGCATGGACAGGCCAGAGACCCAGTACTTC.

The chain couples TRBV5-1 to TRBJ2-1; a possible D gene is TRBD2 (6 bases). Germline CDR1 is SGHRS and CDR2 is YFSETQ. This CDR3 is built from 18 residues. The germline V and J ends were trimmed by 6 bases and 0 bases, with 22 bases remaining between them. CDR3 sequence: CASTSTRTNGSSYNEQFF. CDR3 nucleotides: TGCGCCAGCACCTCCACCAGGACTAACGGGAGCTCCTACAATGAGCAGTTCTTC.

V usage is TRBV7-8 and J usage is TRBJ1-6, with D perhaps TRBD1 (6 bases). V lost 1 base, J lost 8 bases, and 12 bases lay in between. Germline V lookup: CDR1 SGHVS, CDR2 FQNEAQ. CDR3 length equals 15 residues. For the CDR3, the DNA is TGTGCCAGCAGCTTAGACGGGGGGCAAGATTCACCCCTCCACTTT. Its protein product is CASSLDGGQDSPLHF. Full variable domain (remainder filled in from reference TRBV7-8 and TRBJ1-6): GAGVSQSPRYKVAKRGQDVALRCDPISGHVSLFWYQQALGQGPEFLTYFQNEAQLDKSGLPSDRFFAERPEGSVSTLKIQRTQQEDSAVYLCASSLDGGQDSPLHFGNGTRLTVT.

This chain links TRBV30 with TRBJ1-3, with D possibly matching TRBD1 (6 bases). Germline CDR1 is GTSNPN and CDR2 is SVGIG (reference sequence). CDR3 length: 15 residues. V shed 5 bases and J shed 2 bases, with 16 bases lying between them. Written as DNA, the CDR3 is TGTGCCTGGGCTACCGGGACAAGGACTGGAAACACCATATATTTT. Its translation: CAWATGTRTGNTIYF.

The gene calls are TRBV6-1 and TRBJ2-3, with a weak D call TRBD2 (5 bases). Germline CDR1 reads MNHNS; CDR2 reads SASEGT. Trimming took 3 bases from V and 2 from J, leaving 12 bases between them. CDR3 length: 15 amino acids. CDR3 region: CASSDFGSVTDTQYF. The CDR3 nucleotides are TGTGCCAGCAGTGATTTTGGGAGTGTCACAGATACGCAGTATTTT.

To note about this clone: This specimen includes other DNA sequences encoding the same CDR3. This rearrangement joins TRBV6-5 to TRBJ2-7; the D gene is possibly TRBD2 (6 bases). V lost 2 bases and J lost 3, with 8 bases in between. Germline CDR1 is MNHEY and CDR2 is SVGAGI. The CDR3 loop spans 13 amino acids. In DNA, the CDR3 is TGTGCCAGCAGTTACCGGGGGAGCTACGAGCAGTACTTC. This translates into CASSYRGSYEQYF.

This clone has more than one count but fewer than ten. This chain connects TRBV6-6 to TRBJ2-7, with a weak D call TRBD1 (6 bases). The V end lost 0 bases, the J end lost 6 bases, and 12 bases lay between the germline ends. Germline CDR1 and CDR2: MNHNY and SVGAGI (reference sequence). This CDR3 comprises 14 residues. The CDR3 sequence: CASSYSIQGSEQYF. CDR3 nucleotide sequence: TGTGCCAGCAGTTACTCCATACAGGGATCCGAGCAGTACTTC.

This clone turned up a few times. The chain carries TRBV11-3 and TRBJ2-3; D perhaps matches TRBD1 (5 bases). The CDR3 covers 15 residues. From germline, CDR1 is SGHNT and CDR2 YENEEA. V shed 0 bases and J shed 6 bases, with 13 bases lying between them. CDR3 DNA: TGTGCCAGCAGCTTAGATGGGCAGGGCGGCGATACGCAGTATTTT. Translated: CASSLDGQGGDTQYF.

This clone was found a few times. V gene TRBV7-9 combines with J gene TRBJ2-1, with 7 nucleotides matching TRBD2. This CDR3 has 16 residues. Germline V CDR1 and CDR2: SEHNR, FQNEAQ (reference sequence). The J segment lost 4 bases and the V segment lost 3 bases, leaving 9 bases of the junction unmatched. The DNA of the CDR3 is TGTGCCAGCAGCTTTCCCAGCGGGGAAAGTTACAATGAGCAGTTCTTC. Its translation: CASSFPSGESYNEQFF. The entire variable domain, with the rest obtained from reference TRBV7-9 and TRBJ2-1, is as follows: DTGVSQNPRHKITKRGQNVTFRCDPISEHNRLYWYRQTLGQGPEFLTYFQNEAQLEKSRLLSDRFSAERPKGSFSTLEIQRTEQGDSAMYLCASSFPSGESYNEQFFGPGTRLTVL.

This clone was seen many times. This chain joins TRBV7-9 and TRBJ1-2; 7 bases line up with TRBD1. CDR3 length equals 12 residues. Losses at the gene ends were 5 bases for V and 8 bases for J; bases not matched to a gene: 5. Germline assignment: CDR1 SEHNR and CDR2 FQNEAQ (reference sequence). The CDR3 DNA is TGTGCCAGCAGCCCGCGACAGGGAGGCTACACCTTC. Protein product: CASSPRQGGYTF.

There are a few counts of this clone. The chain joins TRBV5-1 to TRBJ2-7; TRBD2 matches at 9 bases. The CDR3 consists of 15 residues. The J segment lost 1 base and the V segment lost 0 bases, leaving 2 bases of the junction unmatched. Germline V gene data show CDR1 as SGHRS and CDR2 as YFSETQ. Written as DNA, the CDR3 is TGCGCCAGCAGCTTGGTTCTAGCGGGGTCCTACGAGCAGTACTTC. Protein product: CASSLVLAGSYEQYF. Combining the CDR3 with reference TRBV5-1 and TRBJ2-7 gives the whole variable domain KAGVTQTPRYLIKTRGQQVTLSCSPISGHRSVSWYQQTPGQGLQFLFEYFSETQRNKGNFPGRFSGRQFSNSRSEMNVSTLELGDSALYLCASSLVLAGSYEQYFGPGTRLTVT.

About this clone itself: Within the sample, other DNA sequences also encode this same CDR3. The chain joins TRBV27 to TRBJ1-6; unclear D gene. Germline V gives CDR1 MNHEY, CDR2 SMNVEV (reference sequence). V shed 5 bases and J shed 4 bases, with 9 bases lying between them. This CDR3 is 14 amino acids long. CDR3 nucleotide sequence: TGTGCCAGCAGTCCCCGCGGATATAATTCACCCCTCCACTTT. Translating gives CASSPRGYNSPLHF.

This chain links TRBV27 with TRBJ1-4; weak D call: TRBD1 (6 bases). This CDR3 is built from 13 residues. Germline CDR1 MNHEY, CDR2 SMNVEV (reference sequence). The germline V and J ends were trimmed by 4 bases and 8 bases, with 11 bases remaining between them. DNA of the CDR3: TGTGCCAGCAGTTCAAACGACAGGGAAAAACTGTTTTTT. Translating it yields CASSSNDREKLFF.